This T cell receptor (beta chain) was profiled in a study of cytomegalovirus exposure and HLA in healthy donors. In its sample, this clone was seen a few times. Its antigen is not known. The PCR made use of 60 Vbeta and 13 Jbeta primers. Libraries were prepared by immunoSEQ multiplex PCR; TCRdb keeps only in-frame clonotypes and omits some of them. In the table there are about 84,000 clones, more than 50% of which are singletons. Broader study findings: Exclusion applied to some V segments, including TRBV6-2 and TRBV6-3, as they were indistinguishable.

The CDR3 loop spans 14 amino acids. In germline, CDR1 is SEHNR, CDR2 FQNEAQ (reference sequence). Trimming removed 7 bases from V and 1 base from J, with 10 bases in between. Sequencing input: PBMCs. The rearrangement uses TRBV7-9 and TRBJ2-2; D call uncertain. The TCR originated in a middle-aged woman in good health and CMV-seropositive. The CDR3 DNA sequence: TGTGCCAGCACCGCACAACAGAACACCGGGGAGCTGTTTTTT. This translates into CASTAQQNTGELFF.